This T cell receptor (beta chain) was documented in a study of blood T cell repertoires in COVID-19. Cohort allocation depended upon clinical history that participants reported. The method was immunoSEQ multiplex PCR; TCRdb's version includes in-frame clones alone and lacks a portion of them. The table records approximately 240,000 clones, approximately 86% of them present only once. The length of the CDR3 is 14 amino acids, counting both ends. Germline CDR1 is MNHEY and CDR2 is SVGEGT. For this clone: The DNA is omitted, as the CDR3 cannot be located on it reliably, and the CDR3 follows TCRdb's listing.

The TCR comes from a woman aged 25-40 years with acute COVID-19. The J gene is TRBJ2-7, the V gene TRBV6-2 or TRBV6-3; the table gives TRBD1 as D, unverified against the DNA. What was sequenced was PBMCs or T cells enriched from blood (not recorded which). The CDR3 loop is CASSFFGQAYEQYF.